One and the same sample provided the 30 T cell receptor beta chains below, sequenced in a study of T cell responses to AZD1222 COVID-19 vaccine. Profiled with immunoSEQ multiplex PCR; TCRdb holds only in-frame clones, not every one. The sample includes roughly 190,000 clones, approximately 91% of them seen just once. This material consisted of peripheral blood, taken 28 days after the second AZD1222 dose. All receptors derive from an adult who received the AZD1222 COVID-19 vaccine.

The rearrangement links TRBV5-1 to TRBJ1-3, with D tentatively TRBD1 (6 bases). V lost 2 bases and J lost 3, with 9 bases in between. This CDR3 contains 14 residues. Germline CDR1 is SGHRS and CDR2 is YFSETQ. CDR3 protein: CASSLAGVGNTIYF. CDR3 nucleotides: TGCGCCAGCAGCTTAGCAGGGGTTGGAAACACCATATATTTT.

This clone was observed a few times. The chain couples TRBV3-1 (or the pseudogene TRBV3-2) to TRBJ2-3; weak D call: TRBD2 (5 bases). CDR1 is LGHDT and CDR2 is YNNKEL in the germline V gene (reference sequence). Trimming took 0 bases from V and 6 from J, leaving 10 bases between them. CDR3 size: 14 residues. As DNA, the CDR3 is TGTGCCAGCAGCCAAGATATTGGCGGGGATACGCAGTATTTT. This codes for CASSQDIGGDTQYF.

The chain carries TRBV2 and TRBJ1-6; 7 nucleotides match TRBD1. CDR1 is SNHLY, CDR2 FYNNEI, per germline. Trimming cost V 6 bases and J 8 bases; bases outside gene matches: 7. The CDR3 covers 14 residues. This CDR3 reads CASRQDRAYSPLHF. As DNA, the CDR3 is TGTGCCAGCAGGCAAGACAGGGCCTATTCACCCCTCCACTTT.

The chain joins TRBV7-2 to TRBJ2-1; D perhaps matches TRBD1 (5 bases). Germline CDR1 SGHTA, CDR2 FQGNSA. The V end lost 4 bases, the J end lost 4 bases, and 17 bases lay between the germline ends. CDR3 length: 16 amino acids. The CDR3 sequence is CASSWTNPSSYNEQFF. The CDR3 coding sequence is TGTGCCAGCAGCTGGACAAACCCTTCTTCTTACAATGAGCAGTTCTTC.

This chain links TRBV28 with TRBJ2-1, with D perhaps matching TRBD2 (5 bases). Germline values: CDR1 MDHEN, CDR2 SYDVKM. There are 12 residues in the CDR3. Trimming took off 7 bases at V and 7 bases at J, with 11 bases between the two ends. The CDR3 nucleotides are TGTGCCAGCACCTCGGACTCGAATGAGCAGTTCTTC. As protein: CASTSDSNEQFF.

This rearrangement joins TRBV5-1 to TRBJ2-7; no reliable D call. CDR3 length: 14 amino acids. V dropped 1 base and J dropped 3 bases, with 11 bases sitting between them. Germline lookup yields CDR1 SGHRS and CDR2 YFSETQ. Here the CDR3 DNA reads TGCGCCAGCAGCTTGTCCTTGCCCCACTACGAGCAGTACTTC. Protein sequence: CASSLSLPHYEQYF. The whole variable domain, filled in from reference TRBV5-1 and TRBJ2-7, reads KAGVTQTPRYLIKTRGQQVTLSCSPISGHRSVSWYQQTPGQGLQFLFEYFSETQRNKGNFPGRFSGRQFSNSRSEMNVSTLELGDSALYLCASSLSLPHYEQYFGPGTRLTVT.

The chain uses TRBV5-1 and TRBJ2-1; 9 bases match TRBD1. The CDR3 spans 16 residues. V trimming: 2 bases; J trimming: 8 bases; junction bases outside the gene matches: 11. Germline V lookup: CDR1 SGHRS, CDR2 YFSETQ. CDR3 residues: CASSLAGTGIGDEQFF. CDR3 DNA sequence: TGCGCCAGCAGCTTAGCCGGGACAGGGATTGGGGATGAGCAGTTCTTC.

The V call is TRBV18, the J call TRBJ2-7, with 8 bases fitting TRBD2. The CDR3 is made up of 14 amino acids. CDR1 and CDR2 from the germline V gene are KGHSH and LQKENI. V was pared by 6 bases and J by 0 bases, with 4 bases of the junction left unmatched. The CDR3 is CASSLAGSSYEQYF. The CDR3 DNA reads as TGTGCCAGCTCCCTAGCGGGTAGCTCCTACGAGCAGTACTTC. Drawing the rest from reference TRBV18 and TRBJ2-7, the complete variable domain is NAGVMQNPRHLVRRRGQEARLRCSPMKGHSHVYWYRQLPEEGLKFMVYLQKENIIDESGMPKERFSAEFPKEGPSILRIQQVVRGDSAAYFCASSLAGSSYEQYFGPGTRLTVT.

The rearrangement joins TRBV7-8 to TRBJ1-2; 7 positions agree with TRBD1. CDR3 length equals 13 residues. Germline CDR1 is SGHVS and CDR2 is FQNEAQ. Trimming took 5 bases from V and 4 from J; bases not matched to a gene: 4. The DNA for the CDR3 is TGTGCCAGCAGCCGGGACAGCACCTATGGCTACACCTTC. It codes for CASSRDSTYGYTF. Variable domain in full (rest from reference TRBV7-8 and TRBJ1-2): GAGVSQSPRYKVAKRGQDVALRCDPISGHVSLFWYQQALGQGPEFLTYFQNEAQLDKSGLPSDRFFAERPEGSVSTLKIQRTQQEDSAVYLCASSRDSTYGYTFGSGTRLTVV.

This rearrangement joins TRBV9 to TRBJ2-7, with D maybe TRBD1 (7 bases). V was shortened by 2 bases and J by 5 bases, with 17 bases between the two germline ends. The CDR3 extends over 15 amino acids. Germline CDR1 and CDR2: SGDLS and YYNGEE. The CDR3, as DNA: TGTGCCAGCAGCGTTAGCGCGGGACAGACTGACGAGCAGTACTTC. This gives the protein CASSVSAGQTDEQYF.

For the CDR3, the DNA is TGTGCCAGCAGTAGATGGGGGGTTGGGGCCGATGCAACTAATGAAAAACTGTTTTTT. Translated, it gives CASSRWGVGADATNEKLFF. The rearrangement uses TRBV2 and TRBJ1-4; weak D call: TRBD1 (5 bases). Germline CDR1 and CDR2: SNHLY and FYNNEI. Trimming removed 5 bases from V and 0 bases from J, with 22 bases in between. The CDR3 covers 19 residues.

The V and J genes are TRBV19 and TRBJ2-1; D gene unclear. Per the germline V gene, CDR1 is LNHDA and CDR2 is SQIVND (reference sequence). CDR3 length: 14 residues. V was trimmed by 5 bases and J by 8 bases, leaving 16 bases between them. The CDR3, as DNA: TGTGCCAGTAGTGCTATGGACGGATTAGATGAGCAGTTCTTC. Its protein is CASSAMDGLDEQFF.

The chain uses TRBV28 and TRBJ1-5; D is ambiguous. Trimming left V 6 bases short and J 0 bases short, with 15 bases between. The CDR3 has 16 residues. The germline V gene has CDR1 MDHEN and CDR2 SYDVKM. The CDR3 DNA reads TGTGCCAGCAGGGAACAAAGGATACATAGCAATCAGCCCCAGCATTTT. Translation gives CASREQRIHSNQPQHF. The full variable domain, completed using reference TRBV28 and TRBJ1-5, is DVKVTQSSRYLVKRTGEKVFLECVQDMDHENMFWYRQDPGLGLRLIYFSYDVKMKEKGDIPEGYSVSREKKERFSLILESASTNQTSMYLCASREQRIHSNQPQHFGDGTRLSIL.

The gene calls are TRBV6-6 and TRBJ1-5, with 8 bases matching TRBD1. The CDR3 covers 15 residues. From germline, CDR1 is MNHNY and CDR2 SVGAGI (reference sequence). V trimming: 6 bases; J trimming: 2 bases; junction bases outside the gene matches: 6. CDR3 in DNA: TGTGCCAGCAGGGTACAGGGGGATGGCAATCAGCCCCAGCATTTT. Translation: CASRVQGDGNQPQHF.

The J gene is TRBJ2-3, the V gene TRBV7-9, with D possibly TRBD1 on 5 matching bases. V was cut by 4 bases and J by 3 bases, with 17 bases left in between. Per germline, CDR1 SEHNR and CDR2 FQNEAQ (reference sequence). The CDR3 is 16 residues long. The CDR3: CASSSGHSLATDTQYF. CDR3 sequence (DNA): TGTGCCAGCAGCTCTGGACACTCCCTGGCGACAGATACGCAGTATTTT.

The CDR3 nucleotides read TGTGCCAGCAGCGCTACGGGACTAGCGAACGAGCAGTACTTC. Translating it yields CASSATGLANEQYF. The chain joins TRBV9 to TRBJ2-7, with TRBD2 matching 10 bases. CDR1 and CDR2 (germline): SGDLS, YYNGEE. The CDR3 is made up of 14 amino acids. V lost 3 bases, J lost 5 bases, and 5 bases stayed unmatched. Drawing the rest from reference TRBV9 and TRBJ2-7, the complete variable domain is DSGVTQTPKHLITATGQRVTLRCSPRSGDLSVYWYQQSLDQGLQFLIQYYNGEERAKGNILERFSAQQFPDLHSELNLSSLELGDSALYFCASSATGLANEQYFGPGTRLTVT.

The V and J genes are TRBV28 and TRBJ1-1; the D gene is possibly TRBD1 (5 bases). The germline gives CDR1 MDHEN, CDR2 SYDVKM. V dropped 8 bases and J dropped 2 bases, with 15 bases sitting between them. This CDR3 has 14 amino acids. DNA of the CDR3: TGTGCCAGCTTCCTAGGGACGGCTAACACTGAAGCTTTCTTT. Translated, it gives CASFLGTANTEAFF. Drawing the rest from reference TRBV28 and TRBJ1-1, the complete variable domain is DVKVTQSSRYLVKRTGEKVFLECVQDMDHENMFWYRQDPGLGLRLIYFSYDVKMKEKGDIPEGYSVSREKKERFSLILESASTNQTSMYLCASFLGTANTEAFFGQGTRLTVV.

The V gene is TRBV7-2, the J gene TRBJ1-1; unclear D gene. The CDR3 spans 16 residues. V lost 5 bases to trimming and J lost 0 bases, with 16 bases between them. From germline, CDR1 is SGHTA and CDR2 FQGNSA. CDR3 sequence (DNA): TGTGCCAGCAGCCCCTGGACCTATGGAATGAACACTGAAGCTTTCTTT. Protein: CASSPWTYGMNTEAFF.

The V call is TRBV11-2, the J call TRBJ2-7; D is undetermined. This CDR3 contains 15 residues. The germline gives CDR1 SGHAT, CDR2 FQNNGV. V was trimmed by 2 bases and J by 5 bases, leaving 16 bases between them. The DNA for the CDR3 is TGTGCCAGCAGCTTATTAGGTCGGCCAGTGGACGAGCAGTACTTC. Translating gives CASSLLGRPVDEQYF. Supplemented by reference TRBV11-2 and TRBJ2-7, the full variable domain reads EAGVAQSPRYKIIEKRQSVAFWCNPISGHATLYWYQQILGQGPKLLIQFQNNGVVDDSQLPKDRFSAERLKGVDSTLKIQPAKLEDSAVYLCASSLLGRPVDEQYFGPGTRLTVT.

The gene calls are TRBV7-3 and TRBJ2-3; 13 bases match TRBD2. Trimming at V came to 5 bases and at J to 0 bases, leaving 17 bases not matched to a gene. Germline V gene lookup returns CDR1 SGHTA and CDR2 FQGTGA. CDR3 length: 21 residues. The CDR3 sequence is CASSQGRQPGLAGPSTDTQYF. The CDR3 region has the DNA TGTGCCAGCAGCCAAGGCCGCCAACCGGGACTAGCGGGGCCTAGCACAGATACGCAGTATTTT.

This clone was counted between two and nine times. The rearrangement uses TRBV4-1 and TRBJ2-1; 15 bases align to TRBD2. The V and J ends lost 3 bases and 5 bases, in that order; junction bases with no gene match: 8. The germline V gene has CDR1 MGHRA and CDR2 YSYEKL. The CDR3 totals 18 residues. Here the CDR3 reads CASSHLGLAGGAHNEQFF. For the CDR3, the DNA is TGCGCCAGCAGCCACCTCGGACTAGCGGGAGGGGCCCACAATGAGCAGTTCTTC.

The chain carries TRBV5-1 and TRBJ2-2; D gene uncertain. Per germline, CDR1 SGHRS and CDR2 YFSETQ. CDR3 size: 14 residues. Deletions cut 0 bases from V and 1 base from J, with 4 bases between. CDR3 nucleotides: TGCGCCAGCAGCTTGGGCCAGAACACCGGGGAGCTGTTTTTT. Encoded protein: CASSLGQNTGELFF.

The chain links TRBV9 to TRBJ2-1; no reliable D call. The CDR3 extends over 13 amino acids. In germline, CDR1 is SGDLS, CDR2 YYNGEE. V gave up 3 bases and J gave up 6 bases, with 10 bases separating them. This chain's CDR3 is CASSATLRNEQFF. CDR3 nucleotide sequence: TGTGCCAGCAGCGCGACCCTTCGCAATGAGCAGTTCTTC.

CDR3 nucleotide sequence: TGTGCCAGCAGCAGGGGTCGTGACTCTAGCACAGATACGCAGTATTTT. Translating it yields CASSRGRDSSTDTQYF. This rearrangement joins TRBV9 to TRBJ2-3; maybe TRBD1 (5 bases). The CDR3 has 16 residues. CDR1 and CDR2 (germline): SGDLS, YYNGEE. V was cut by 4 bases and J by 0 bases, with 15 bases left in between.

This clone has just a few counts. The rearrangement uses TRBV6-2 or TRBV6-3 and TRBJ2-7, with D maybe TRBD1 (6 bases). Trimming took off 2 bases at V and 3 bases at J, with 8 bases between the two ends. The CDR3 extends over 13 amino acids. Germline V CDR1 and CDR2: MNHEY, SVGEGT. Written as DNA, the CDR3 is TGTGCCAGCAGTTACGGACAGTACTACGAGCAGTACTTC. Protein: CASSYGQYYEQYF.

The V call is TRBV28, the J call TRBJ2-3, with TRBD1 as a possible D gene (6 bases). Trimming pared 5 bases from V and 2 bases from J, leaving 11 bases between. CDR1 and CDR2 (germline): MDHEN, SYDVKM. The CDR3 is 14 amino acids. CDR3 region: CASSNRAFTDTQYF. CDR3 coding DNA: TGTGCCAGCAGTAACAGGGCATTCACAGATACGCAGTATTTT. Together with reference TRBV28 and TRBJ2-3, the CDR3 gives the full variable domain: DVKVTQSSRYLVKRTGEKVFLECVQDMDHENMFWYRQDPGLGLRLIYFSYDVKMKEKGDIPEGYSVSREKKERFSLILESASTNQTSMYLCASSNRAFTDTQYFGPGTRLTVL.

The gene calls are TRBV2 and TRBJ2-5, with TRBD1 identical over 9 bases. The CDR3 has 15 residues. V lost 5 bases and J lost 4; bases outside the gene matches: 8. Germline V CDR1 and CDR2: SNHLY, FYNNEI. For the CDR3, the DNA is TGTGCCAGCAGTTTCCTGACAGGGGGGTCAGAGACCCAGTACTTC. As protein: CASSFLTGGSETQYF.

This chain joins TRBV24-1 and TRBJ1-1; D is possibly TRBD1 (5 bases). Trimming left V 5 bases short and J 11 bases short, with 20 bases between. Per the germline V gene, CDR1 is KGHDR and CDR2 is SFDVKD. The CDR3 contains 14 residues. Here the CDR3 DNA reads TGTGCCACCAGTGCCGGTGGGGCAGGGCGATTGGCTTTCTTT. Protein: CATSAGGAGRLAFF.

This chain joins TRBV19 and TRBJ2-1; the match to TRBD1 covers 9 bases. In germline, CDR1 is LNHDA, CDR2 SQIVND (reference sequence). This CDR3 spans 14 amino acids. With V trimmed by 4 bases and J by 6 bases, 4 bases remained unmatched. CDR3 sequence: CASSRDRVVNEQFF. The CDR3 DNA reads as TGTGCCAGTAGTAGGGACAGGGTGGTCAATGAGCAGTTCTTC.

The rearrangement uses TRBV7-2 and TRBJ2-5; D is uncertain. Per the germline V gene, CDR1 is SGHTA and CDR2 is FQGNSA. Trimming shortened V by 0 bases and J by 2 bases, and 4 bases separated the two germline ends. The CDR3 extends over 13 amino acids. The CDR3 DNA follows: TGTGCCAGCAGCTTAGCCAGTCAAGAGACCCAGTACTTC. Translation: CASSLASQETQYF.